This T cell receptor beta chain was sequenced for a study of response to subunit inactivated influenza vaccine. General study points: Each seasonal influenza vaccination, the authors suggested, recruits few new T cells.

TCRdb used MiXCR to reprocess the RT-PCR reads, holding one entry per CDR3 protein. The table shows approximately 300,000 distinct CDR3 sequences, with about 20% occurring only once. The germline V gene has CDR1 SGHDT and CDR2 YYEEEE. J lost 0 bases, V lost 4 bases, and 9 bases had no gene match. The CDR3 spans 16 residues. Regarding this clonotype: Its specificity is unknown.

This TCR was recovered from a man aged 50-75 years who received an inactivated influenza vaccine. The sequenced sample was PBMCs from blood, obtained less than 22 months after vaccination. The chain carries TRBV5-6 and TRBJ2-7; 8 bases are shared with TRBD1. The CDR3 nucleotides are TGTGCCAGCAGCCAAAAAGGACAGGGCCGCTCCTACGAGCAGTACTTC. As protein: CASSQKGQGRSYEQYF.